This note documents a single TCR beta chain sequence. The sample is drawn from a study of blood T cell repertoires in COVID-19. Study details: T cells, B-cell-depleted T cells, or PBMCs provided the cDNA or gDNA that served as material.

The V gene lost 3 bases and the J gene lost 3 bases, with 12 bases spanning the gap. Germline CDR1 reads DFQATT; CDR2 reads SNEGSKA (reference sequence). This CDR3 region has 14 residues. The authors' processing: Amplification from reference gene primers served as the basis for estimated nucleated cell counts. The assay was immunoSEQ multiplex PCR, and TCRdb's table has in-frame clones only and misses some. That table furnishes V, J and clone size, whereas the DNA furnished D and trimming. The profile covers about 87,000 clones, with about 79% appearing a single time and 3.5% to 4.5% taken by the ten largest.

V usage is TRBV20-1 and J usage is TRBJ2-1; no firm D call. This receptor was taken from a woman between 50 and 59 years old with acute or convalescent COVID-19. The sequencing input was peripheral blood. This CDR3 is CSASLGPFYNEQFF. The CDR3 bases are TGCAGTGCTAGTCTTGGCCCATTCTACAATGAGCAGTTCTTC.